This T cell receptor beta chain is from a study of blood T cell repertoires in COVID-19. Overall study: The samples span acute and convalescent COVID-19 from the United States, Italy and Spain. PBMCs, B-cell-depleted T cells, or T cells were the source of the cDNA or gDNA that made up the material.

V lost 3 bases and J 0 bases, leaving 5 bases between the germline ends. The V gene's germline CDR1 is DFQATT and CDR2 SNEGSKA (reference sequence). The CDR3 sequence is 12 residues long. The authors' processing: Reference gene primer amplification yielded estimated nucleated cell counts. Sequencing was performed with immunoSEQ multiplex PCR; in TCRdb, only in-frame clones are kept and a portion is missing. That table supplies the V and J calls and clone size; D and trimming were determined from the DNA. The table shows hundreds of thousands of clones, with under 90% occurring only once. The clonotype comes from a man aged 30-40 years with active or convalescent COVID-19. Sequencing input: peripheral blood. The chain joins TRBV20-1 to TRBJ1-1; D ambiguous. This chain's CDR3 is CSASQMNTEAFF. In DNA form, the CDR3 reads TGCAGTGCTAGTCAGATGAACACTGAAGCTTTCTTT.